The 29 T cell receptor beta chains reported below all come from one sample, sequenced in a study of T cell responses to AZD1222 COVID-19 vaccine. Profiled with immunoSEQ multiplex PCR; TCRdb holds only in-frame clones, not every one. The data hold roughly 150,000 clones, with roughly nine tenths observed a single time. The sequenced sample was peripheral blood, obtained on day 0 of AZD1222 vaccination. All receptors derive from an adult in good health.

The chain employs TRBV18 and TRBJ2-2; D assignment may be TRBD1 or TRBD2 (5 bases each). Germline V gene lookup returns CDR1 KGHSH and CDR2 LQKENI. The V end was cut by 2 bases, the J end by 4 bases, with 11 bases between. This CDR3 is built from 15 residues. The CDR3 loop reads CASSPGGLATGELFF. CDR3 DNA: TGTGCCAGCTCACCAGGGGGTTTGGCCACCGGGGAGCTGTTTTTT. Drawing the rest from reference TRBV18 and TRBJ2-2, the complete variable domain is NAGVMQNPRHLVRRRGQEARLRCSPMKGHSHVYWYRQLPEEGLKFMVYLQKENIIDESGMPKERFSAEFPKEGPSILRIQQVVRGDSAAYFCASSPGGLATGELFFGEGSRLTVL.

The chain links TRBV28 to TRBJ2-1; D tentatively fits TRBD1 or TRBD2 (5 bases each). The CDR3 runs 12 residues. The germline gives CDR1 MDHEN, CDR2 SYDVKM. V lost 1 base, J lost 12 bases, and 10 bases lay in between. For the CDR3, the DNA is TGTGCCAGCAGTTTATTTAGTGGGGGGCAGTTCTTC. Translated, it gives CASSLFSGGQFF.

The chain joins TRBV28 to TRBJ2-7; TRBD1 agrees at 8 bases. J was trimmed by 7 bases and V by 4 bases; bases with no gene match: 9. This CDR3 has 14 residues. Germline V gene data show CDR1 as MDHEN and CDR2 as SYDVKM. The CDR3 reads CASSYGQGRREQYF. DNA for the CDR3: TGTGCCAGCAGTTACGGACAGGGTCGTCGGGAGCAGTACTTC.

The rearrangement links TRBV25-1 to TRBJ2-1; a possible D gene is TRBD1 (6 bases). CDR1 and CDR2 from the germline V gene are MGHDK and SYGVNS. Trimming stripped 2 bases from V and 6 bases from J, with 14 bases between. This CDR3 is built from 15 residues. As DNA, the CDR3 is TGTGCCAGCAGTGAAACTACAGGGATTGTCAATGAGCAGTTCTTC. Translated: CASSETTGIVNEQFF.

V and J are TRBV5-1 and TRBJ1-5, with TRBD1 as a possible D gene (6 bases). This CDR3 has 14 amino acids. Trimming took 2 bases from V and 3 from J, leaving 9 bases between them. Per the germline V gene, CDR1 is SGHRS and CDR2 is YFSETQ. The CDR3 region is CASSFGGLNQPQHF. CDR3 nucleotides: TGCGCCAGCAGCTTTGGGGGGCTCAATCAGCCCCAGCATTTT.

V gene TRBV24-1 combines with J gene TRBJ2-3; no definite D call. This CDR3 has 14 amino acids. Germline V gives CDR1 KGHDR, CDR2 SFDVKD. Deletions cut 0 bases from V and 4 bases from J, with 7 bases between. CDR3 sequence (DNA): TGTGCCACCAGTGATTTGAACAGCCCAGATACGCAGTATTTT. It is translated as CATSDLNSPDTQYF.

CDR3 DNA sequence: TGTGCCAGCAGTTTAGGCGATGACTCCTACGAGCAGTACTTC. Protein: CASSLGDDSYEQYF. This chain connects TRBV27 to TRBJ2-7; D is unclear. From germline, CDR1 is MNHEY and CDR2 SMNVEV (reference sequence). Trimming took off 2 bases at V and 0 bases at J, with 8 bases between the two ends. This CDR3 has 14 amino acids.

This chain uses TRBV28 with TRBJ2-7, with D possibly TRBD2 on 6 matching bases. Per the germline V gene, CDR1 is MDHEN and CDR2 is SYDVKM. The CDR3 sequence is 14 residues long. Trimming took 6 bases from V and 6 from J, leaving 18 bases between them. DNA for the CDR3: TGTGCCAGCAGACCAAGCGTGGGGGGTGGCGAGCAGTACTTC. This gives the protein CASRPSVGGGEQYF.

The V call is TRBV28, the J call TRBJ1-5; D gene uncertain. The CDR3 contains 15 residues. Germline V gene data show CDR1 as MDHEN and CDR2 as SYDVKM. Trimming pared 2 bases from V and 5 bases from J, leaving 13 bases between. The CDR3 reads CASSLTPVQDQPQHF. In DNA form, the CDR3 reads TGTGCCAGCAGTTTAACTCCAGTCCAGGATCAGCCCCAGCATTTT.

The chain is built from TRBV7-2 and TRBJ1-3; no definite D call. The CDR3 contains 16 residues. V was clipped by 0 bases and J by 2 bases, with 11 bases between them. CDR1 is SGHTA and CDR2 is FQGNSA in the germline V gene. CDR3 nucleotide sequence: TGTGCCAGCAGCTTAGCTTGGACCGCAACTGGAAACACCATATATTTT. Translating gives CASSLAWTATGNTIYF.

This clone was recorded a few times. The genes are TRBV5-1 and TRBJ2-2; no clear D. CDR1 is SGHRS and CDR2 is YFSETQ in the germline V gene. Trimming shortened V by 4 bases and J by 3 bases, and 10 bases separated the two germline ends. This CDR3 region has 14 residues. The CDR3 bases are TGCGCCAGCAGCCTTTGGGCAGACACCGGGGAGCTGTTTTTT. Residues: CASSLWADTGELFF. Together with reference TRBV5-1 and TRBJ2-2, the CDR3 gives the full variable domain: KAGVTQTPRYLIKTRGQQVTLSCSPISGHRSVSWYQQTPGQGLQFLFEYFSETQRNKGNFPGRFSGRQFSNSRSEMNVSTLELGDSALYLCASSLWADTGELFFGEGSRLTVL.

The chain uses TRBV6-2 or TRBV6-3 and TRBJ2-7; 8 nucleotides align to TRBD2. V shed 2 bases and J 6 bases; nucleotides not matched to a gene: 6. The CDR3 loop spans 14 amino acids. Germline V gene data show CDR1 as MNHEY and CDR2 as SVGEGT. The CDR3 sequence: CASSYLAGGPEQYF. CDR3 bases: TGTGCCAGCAGTTACCTTGCGGGAGGCCCCGAGCAGTACTTC.

This rearrangement joins TRBV30 to TRBJ1-4, with 8 bases that match TRBD1. CDR1 and CDR2 from the germline V gene are GTSNPN and SVGIG (reference sequence). Losses at the gene ends were 0 bases for V and 8 bases for J; bases not matched to a gene: 2. The CDR3 contains 13 residues. CDR3: CAWSVRGREKLFF. In DNA form, the CDR3 reads TGTGCCTGGAGTGTCAGGGGGCGGGAAAAACTGTTTTTT.

The rearrangement links TRBV18 to TRBJ2-3; D uncertain. There are 14 residues in the CDR3. CDR1 and CDR2 (germline): KGHSH, LQKENI. V lost 5 bases and J lost 3, with 12 bases in between. CDR3 bases: TGTGCCAGCTCATCCCCTGTAGGGACAGATACGCAGTATTTT. Translating gives CASSSPVGTDTQYF.

This clone appeared a single time. V and J are TRBV9 and TRBJ1-1; D gene unclear. V was clipped by 4 bases and J by 1 base, with 11 bases between them. CDR3 length: 14 residues. Germline V gives CDR1 SGDLS, CDR2 YYNGEE. The CDR3 DNA sequence: TGTGCCAGCAGCTACGCTTCGGGGAACACTGAAGCTTTCTTT. Translated, it gives CASSYASGNTEAFF.

The CDR3 DNA follows: TGTGCCAGCAGTGCCTCCCTTGCGGGGGCTCGTAACTATGGCTACACCTTC. It yields the protein CASSASLAGARNYGYTF. The rearrangement links TRBV2 to TRBJ1-2; tentatively, D is TRBD1 (6 bases). The CDR3 has 17 residues. Trimming took 4 bases from V and 1 from J, leaving 19 bases between them. Germline V gene data show CDR1 as SNHLY and CDR2 as FYNNEI.

The rearrangement uses TRBV27 and TRBJ2-7; 11 bases fit TRBD1. V shed 7 bases and J 3 bases; nucleotides not matched to a gene: 8. This CDR3 contains 15 residues. Germline V gene sequence: CDR1 MNHEY, CDR2 SMNVEV (reference sequence). As DNA, the CDR3 is TGTGCCAGCACTAAGGGGACAGGGGGTCTCTACGAGCAGTACTTC. Translating gives CASTKGTGGLYEQYF.

V and J are TRBV4-2 and TRBJ2-7; D gene uncertain. Trimming removed 2 bases from V and 0 bases from J, with 11 bases in between. CDR1 and CDR2 from the germline V gene are LGHNA and YNFKEQ. The CDR3 loop spans 15 amino acids. CDR3 loop: CASSQPDGSSYEQYF. In DNA, the CDR3 is TGTGCCAGCAGCCAACCGGACGGAAGCTCCTACGAGCAGTACTTC.

The V gene is TRBV24-1, the J gene TRBJ1-5, with a weak D call TRBD1 (6 bases). This CDR3 region has 16 residues. The germline CDR1 and CDR2 sequences are KGHDR and SFDVKD. V dropped 3 bases and J dropped 4 bases, with 15 bases sitting between them. The CDR3: CATSDASGALNQPQHF. The CDR3 DNA is TGTGCCACCAGTGATGCCTCGGGGGCACTAAATCAGCCCCAGCATTTT.

CDR3 sequence reads: CASSLARSSGANVLTF. The CDR3 region has the DNA TGTGCCAGCAGCTTGGCACGTAGCTCTGGGGCCAACGTCCTGACTTTC. The genes are TRBV5-8 and TRBJ2-6; D unresolved. This CDR3 has 16 amino acids. Germline CDR1 reads SGHTS; CDR2 reads YDEGEE. V lost 0 bases to trimming and J lost 0 bases, with 7 bases between them.

The chain has TRBV6-5 and TRBJ1-2; D perhaps matches TRBD1 (5 bases). The ends were cut back, 0 bases at V and 5 bases at J, with 16 bases in the middle. The germline CDR1 and CDR2 sequences are MNHEY and SVGAGI. The CDR3 runs to 16 residues. The CDR3 coding sequence is TGTGCCAGCAGTTACTCTAGGGGCGCCCCAGTGTATGGCTACACCTTC. It codes for CASSYSRGAPVYGYTF.

This chain links TRBV19 with TRBJ2-7; TRBD1 matches 7 bases. Per the germline V gene, CDR1 is LNHDA and CDR2 is SQIVND (reference sequence). V was pared by 3 bases and J by 3 bases, with 14 bases of the junction left unmatched. The CDR3 has 17 residues. The CDR3 coding sequence is TGTGCCAGTAGTATGGGTATCCGGGACAGCTTTTTCTACGAGCAGTACTTC. Translated: CASSMGIRDSFFYEQYF.

The V and J genes are TRBV25-1 and TRBJ1-1, with D tentatively TRBD1 (5 bases). The CDR3 is 13 residues long. The V end was cut by 6 bases, the J end by 2 bases, with 10 bases between. Looked up from germline, CDR1 is MGHDK and CDR2 is SYGVNS. The CDR3 spells CASRLGGNTEAFF. The CDR3 DNA follows: TGTGCCAGCAGATTGGGGGGAAACACTGAAGCTTTCTTT.

CDR3 loop: CASSISGYEQFF. DNA of the CDR3: TGTGCCAGCAGCATTAGCGGCTATGAGCAGTTCTTC. The chain uses TRBV7-9 and TRBJ2-1, with D maybe TRBD2 (6 bases). From germline, CDR1 is SEHNR and CDR2 FQNEAQ (reference sequence). Trimming shortened V by 5 bases and J by 8 bases, and 10 bases separated the two germline ends. The CDR3 extends over 12 amino acids.

The rearrangement uses TRBV19 and TRBJ2-5, with D maybe TRBD2 (6 bases). V shed 4 bases and J shed 3 bases, with 12 bases lying between them. CDR3 size: 14 residues. The germline CDR1 and CDR2 sequences are LNHDA and SQIVND (reference sequence). The CDR3 is CASSTGLIEETQYF. The CDR3 DNA reads TGTGCCAGTAGTACGGGACTCATAGAAGAGACCCAGTACTTC. Full variable domain (missing parts from reference TRBV19 and TRBJ2-5): DGGITQSPKYLFRKEGQNVTLSCEQNLNHDAMYWYRQDPGQGLRLIYYSQIVNDFQKGDIAEGYSVSREKKESFPLTVTSAQKNPTAFYLCASSTGLIEETQYFGPGTRLLVL.

V usage is TRBV15 and J usage is TRBJ1-1; D uncertain. V lost 8 bases to trimming and J lost 4 bases, with 17 bases between them. The CDR3 loop spans 14 amino acids. The germline V gene has CDR1 LNHNV and CDR2 YYDKDF (reference sequence). The CDR3 protein is CATGSAARGTEAFF. CDR3 DNA: TGTGCCACCGGGTCGGCCGCCCGCGGCACTGAAGCTTTCTTT.

This chain connects TRBV5-1 to TRBJ2-3; no clear D gene. The CDR3 covers 15 residues. Trimming shortened V by 0 bases and J by 1 base, and 9 bases separated the two germline ends. Germline V lookup: CDR1 SGHRS, CDR2 YFSETQ. The CDR3 protein is CASSLAGDRTDTQYF. The CDR3 nucleotides read TGCGCCAGCAGCTTGGCCGGTGACCGCACAGATACGCAGTATTTT.

The V gene is TRBV12-3 or TRBV12-4, the J gene TRBJ1-2; 9 nucleotides match TRBD1. CDR3 size: 13 residues. J was trimmed by 6 bases and V by 4 bases; bases with no gene match: 3. As DNA, the CDR3 is TGTGCCAGCAGTTGGGGACAGGGAGATGGCTACACCTTC. It yields the protein CASSWGQGDGYTF.

The rearrangement links TRBV27 to TRBJ2-5; D unclear. V gave up 4 bases and J gave up 5 bases, with 8 bases separating them. This CDR3 has 12 amino acids. The germline CDR1 and CDR2 sequences are MNHEY and SMNVEV (reference sequence). The CDR3 loop reads CASSSSGETQYF. The CDR3 coding sequence is TGTGCCAGCAGTTCGTCGGGCGAGACCCAGTACTTC.